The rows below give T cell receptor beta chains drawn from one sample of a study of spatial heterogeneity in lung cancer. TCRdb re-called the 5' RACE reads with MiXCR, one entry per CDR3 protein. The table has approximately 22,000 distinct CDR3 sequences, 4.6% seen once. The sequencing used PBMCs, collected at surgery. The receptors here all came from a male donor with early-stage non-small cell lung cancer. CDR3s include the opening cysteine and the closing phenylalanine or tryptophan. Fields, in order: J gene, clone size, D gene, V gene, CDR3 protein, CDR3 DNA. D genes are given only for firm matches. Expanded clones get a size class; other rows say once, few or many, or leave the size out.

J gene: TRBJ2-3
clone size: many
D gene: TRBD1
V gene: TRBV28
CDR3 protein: CASSLGQGVGLTDTQYF
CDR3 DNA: TGTGCCAGCAGTTTGGGACAGGGTGTGGGCCTCACAGATACGCAGTATTTT

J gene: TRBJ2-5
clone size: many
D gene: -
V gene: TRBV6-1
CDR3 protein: CASGGRGSGQETQYF
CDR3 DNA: TGTGCCAGCGGGGGCCGGGGTAGCGGGCAAGAGACCCAGTACTTC

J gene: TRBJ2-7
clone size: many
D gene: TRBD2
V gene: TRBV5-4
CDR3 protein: CASSRSGSSYEQYF
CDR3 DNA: TGTGCCAGCAGCCGTAGCGGGAGCTCCTACGAGCAGTACTTC

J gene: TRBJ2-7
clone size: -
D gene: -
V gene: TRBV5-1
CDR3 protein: CASSFGQQAYEQYF
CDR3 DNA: TGCGCCAGCAGCTTCGGACAGCAAGCCTACGAGCAGTACTTC

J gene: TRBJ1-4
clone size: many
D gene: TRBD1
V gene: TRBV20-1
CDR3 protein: CSAIAGGTEKLFF
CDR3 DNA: TGCAGTGCTATCGCAGGGGGGACTGAAAAACTGTTTTTT

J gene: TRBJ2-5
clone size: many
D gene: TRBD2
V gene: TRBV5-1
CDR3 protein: CASSNSPSGGTSETQYF
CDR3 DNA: TGCGCCAGCAGCAACAGCCCTAGCGGGGGGACCTCCGAGACCCAGTACTTC

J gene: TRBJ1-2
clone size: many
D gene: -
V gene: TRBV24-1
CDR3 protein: CATEGGTDGYTF
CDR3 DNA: TGTGCCACCGAAGGAGGAACGGATGGCTACACCTTC

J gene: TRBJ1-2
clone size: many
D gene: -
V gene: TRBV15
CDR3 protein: CATSRDRKGGLGYGYTF
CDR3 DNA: TGTGCCACCAGCAGAGATCGGAAGGGCGGTCTAGGCTATGGCTACACCTTC

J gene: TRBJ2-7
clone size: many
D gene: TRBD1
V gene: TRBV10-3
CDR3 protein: CAISLGQGASYEQYF
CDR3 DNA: TGTGCCATCAGTCTAGGACAGGGGGCCTCCTACGAGCAGTACTTC

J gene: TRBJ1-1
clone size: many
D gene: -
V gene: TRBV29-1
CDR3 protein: CSVEEVANTEAFF
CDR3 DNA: TGCAGCGTTGAAGAGGTGGCGAACACTGAAGCTTTCTTT

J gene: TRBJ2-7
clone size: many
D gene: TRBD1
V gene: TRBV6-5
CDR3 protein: CASSADRGRFKAHF
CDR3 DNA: TGTGCCAGCAGTGCAGACAGGGGGCGCTTCAAAGCCCACTTC

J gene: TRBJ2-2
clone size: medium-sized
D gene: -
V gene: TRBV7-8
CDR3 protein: CASSLGEPVGELFF
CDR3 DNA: TGTGCCAGCAGCTTGGGGGAACCGGTCGGGGAGCTGTTTTTT

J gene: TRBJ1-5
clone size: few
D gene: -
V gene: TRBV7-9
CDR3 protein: CASSLGGAPNQPQHF
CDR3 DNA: TGTGCCAGCAGCTTAGGGGGGGCCCCCAATCAGCCCCAGCATTTT

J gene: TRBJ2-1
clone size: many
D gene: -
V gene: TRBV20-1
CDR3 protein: CSARGMAGSYNEQFF
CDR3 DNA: TGCAGTGCTAGAGGGATGGCGGGCTCCTACAATGAGCAGTTCTTC

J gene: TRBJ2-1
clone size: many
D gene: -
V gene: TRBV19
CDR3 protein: CASSLVGGSNEQFF
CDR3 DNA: TGTGCCAGTAGTCTCGTTGGGGGTAGCAATGAGCAGTTCTTC

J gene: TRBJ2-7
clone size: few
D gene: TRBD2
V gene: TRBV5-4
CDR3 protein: CASSYQLAGVSYEQYF
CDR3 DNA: TGTGCCAGCAGCTACCAGCTAGCGGGGGTTTCCTACGAGCAGTACTTC

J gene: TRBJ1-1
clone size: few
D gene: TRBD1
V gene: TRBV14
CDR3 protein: CASSLRLGQGGDTEAFF
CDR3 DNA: TGTGCCAGCAGCTTAAGGCTGGGACAGGGGGGAGACACTGAAGCTTTCTTT

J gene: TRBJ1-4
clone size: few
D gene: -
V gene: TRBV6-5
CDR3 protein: CASSSGQSNEKLFF
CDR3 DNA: TGTGCCAGCAGTTCAGGACAGAGCAATGAAAAACTGTTTTTT

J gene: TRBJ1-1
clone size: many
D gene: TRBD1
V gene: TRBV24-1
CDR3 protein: CATSDLTQGADTEAFF
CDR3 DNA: TGTGCCACCAGTGATTTGACACAGGGGGCTGACACTGAAGCTTTCTTT

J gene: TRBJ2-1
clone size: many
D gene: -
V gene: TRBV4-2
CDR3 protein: CASSPTTLVGRRYNEQFF
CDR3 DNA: TGTGCCAGCAGCCCGACCACCCTTGTGGGTCGTCGGTACAATGAGCAGTTCTTC

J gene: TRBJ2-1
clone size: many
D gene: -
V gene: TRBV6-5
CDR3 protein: CASKISPGFDNEQFF
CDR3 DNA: TGTGCCAGCAAGATCAGCCCGGGGTTTGACAATGAGCAGTTCTTC

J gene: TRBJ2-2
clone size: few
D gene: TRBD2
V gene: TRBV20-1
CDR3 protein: CSARTSGRAIGTGELFF
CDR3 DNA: TGCAGTGCTAGGACTAGCGGGAGGGCAATAGGCACCGGGGAGCTGTTTTTT

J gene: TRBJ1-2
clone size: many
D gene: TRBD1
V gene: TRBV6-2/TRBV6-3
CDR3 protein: CASSHRQGISGYTF
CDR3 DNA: TGTGCCAGCAGTCACCGACAGGGGATAAGTGGCTACACCTTC

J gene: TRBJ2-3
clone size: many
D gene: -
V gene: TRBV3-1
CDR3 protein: CASSQWRTDRSTDTQYF
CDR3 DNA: TGTGCCAGCAGCCAATGGAGGACGGATAGGAGCACAGATACGCAGTATTTT

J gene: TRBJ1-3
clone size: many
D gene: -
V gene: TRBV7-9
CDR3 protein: CASRPTPVRSGNTIYF
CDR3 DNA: TGTGCCAGCAGACCTACACCGGTCCGCTCTGGAAACACCATATATTTT

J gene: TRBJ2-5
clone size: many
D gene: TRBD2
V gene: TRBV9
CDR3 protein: CASSVLAGGPWETQYF
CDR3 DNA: TGTGCCAGCAGCGTGCTAGCGGGAGGGCCTTGGGAGACCCAGTACTTC